A selection of T cell receptor beta chains follows, all from one sample in a study of follicular helper T cells after annual influenza vaccination. Repertoires were generated with immunoSEQ multiplex PCR, while TCRdb's copy carries only in-frame clones and drops some. The profile shows approximately 6,200 clones, 65% to 90% of them singletons. The specimen comprised CXCR5+ CD38- circulating T follicular helper cells from blood, sampled on the day of influenza vaccination. The receptors originated from an adult who received the influenza vaccine. CDR3s include the opening cysteine and the closing phenylalanine or tryptophan. Fields, in order: J gene, clone size, V gene, D gene, CDR3 length, CDR3 DNA, CDR3 protein. D genes are given only for firm matches. The size field is filled for only some rows; it gives once, few, many or a size class.

TRBJ2-3 | NA | TRBV5-1 | NA | 14 | TGCGCCAGCAGCTTGGGAGGAGACACAGATACGCAGTATTTT | CASSLGGDTDTQYF
TRBJ2-7 | NA | TRBV7-2 | NA | 15 | TGTGCCAGCAGCCCCCACCGGGACAAAAATTACGAGCAGTACTTC | CASSPHRDKNYEQYF
TRBJ1-2 | NA | TRBV7-2 | NA | 12 | TGTGCCAGCAGCTTAGCCAGTAATGGCTACACCTTC | CASSLASNGYTF
TRBJ1-1 | NA | TRBV11-1 | NA | 18 | TGTGCCAGCAGCCCCGAGTTGGGGTCTGTGGGGTCGAACACTGAAGCTTTCTTT | CASSPELGSVGSNTEAFF
TRBJ2-7 | few | TRBV9 | TRBD1 | 14 | TGTGCCAGCAGCGAAGGCAGGGGGCTCAACGAGCAGTACTTC | CASSEGRGLNEQYF
TRBJ1-2 | NA | TRBV15 | NA | 15 | TGTGCCACCAGCAGAGATCGGACGGGGGCGGCGGGCTACACCTTC | CATSRDRTGAAGYTF
TRBJ1-5 | NA | TRBV7-2 | NA | 14 | TGTGCCAGCAGCTTAGCTGGAGTAAGTCAGCCCCAGCATTTT | CASSLAGVSQPQHF
TRBJ1-5 | NA | TRBV5-6 | NA | 16 | TGTGCCAGCCAGAAACTCCAGGGACGGTTCTATCAGCCCCAGCATTTT | CASQKLQGRFYQPQHF
TRBJ1-4 | NA | TRBV5-1 | NA | 14 | TGCGCCAGCAGCTTACCACAAGACAGTGAAAAACTGTTTTTT | CASSLPQDSEKLFF
TRBJ2-3 | NA | TRBV11-1 | NA | 16 | TGTGCCAGCAGCCGAGGGGCCATCCCTGACACAGATACGCAGTATTTT | CASSRGAIPDTDTQYF
TRBJ1-3 | once | TRBV6-1 | NA | 11 | TGTGCCAGCAGTGTTGGAAACACCATATATTTT | CASSVGNTIYF
TRBJ1-2 | NA | TRBV29-1 | TRBD1 | 14 | TGCAGCGTGACACAGGGGGCATACGACTATGGCTACACCTTC | CSVTQGAYDYGYTF
TRBJ2-1 | NA | TRBV11-2 | NA | 12 | TGTGCCAGCAGAATCAGATCCGGCGAGCAGTTCTTC | CASRIRSGEQFF
TRBJ1-1 | few | TRBV14 | NA | 13 | TGTGCCAGCAGTCTATCTCGGAGCACTGAAGCTTTCTTT | CASSLSRSTEAFF
TRBJ1-2 | NA | TRBV25-1 | NA | 14 | TGTGCCAGCGCTCCCTTTGGGGGGGGGCTGGGCTACACCTTC | CASAPFGGGLGYTF
TRBJ1-5 | NA | TRBV7-2 | NA | 15 | TGTGCCAGCAGCTTCAGGGGTATGGGCAATCAGCCCCAGCATTTT | CASSFRGMGNQPQHF
TRBJ1-1 | NA | TRBV11-3 | NA | 15 | TGTGCCAGCAGCCCGGTGGGAGGGCGGGACACTGAAGCTTTCTTT | CASSPVGGRDTEAFF
TRBJ1-2 | NA | TRBV29-1 | NA | 13 | TGCAGCGTTCAAACGACAGGTCTGAAAGGCTACACCTTC | CSVQTTGLKGYTF
TRBJ2-2 | NA | TRBV10-3 | TRBD2 | 15 | TGTGCCATCAGTGAGTCGAGGCTAGCGGGAGGGGAGCTGTTTTTT | CAISESRLAGGELFF
TRBJ2-5 | NA | TRBV28 | TRBD1 | 15 | TGTGCCAGCAGTGGTATACAGGGGGATGCGTCGCCCCAGTACTTC | CASSGIQGDASPQYF
TRBJ1-5 | NA | TRBV28 | NA | 19 | TGTGCCAGTAAGAGAACTGGGTCCCCCGCTGGGTGGGGAATCCAGCCCCAGCATTTT | CASKRTGSPAGWGIQPQHF
TRBJ2-7 | NA | TRBV5-6 | NA | 12 | TGTGCCAGCAGCCTGGACACCTACGAGCAGTACTTC | CASSLDTYEQYF
TRBJ2-7 | NA | TRBV6-6 | NA | 14 | TGTGCCAGCAGTCAGGATAAATGGTCCTACGAGCAGTACTTC | CASSQDKWSYEQYF
TRBJ1-4 | NA | TRBV27 | NA | 14 | TGTGCCAGCAAATCACAGGGATCGCGGGAAAAACTGTTTTTT | CASKSQGSREKLFF
TRBJ1-2 | NA | TRBV19 | TRBD1 | 11 | TGTGCCAGTAATCGACAGGGGGACTACACCTTC | CASNRQGDYTF
TRBJ2-2 | NA | TRBV5-4 | NA | 15 | TGTGCCAGCAGCGAAGATCCAGGGTACACCGGGGAGCTGTTTTTT | CASSEDPGYTGELFF
TRBJ2-1 | NA | TRBV5-5 | NA | 16 | TGTGCCAGCAGCCCCAGACTAGACCCCGGCCACAATGAGCAGTTCTTC | CASSPRLDPGHNEQFF
TRBJ2-3 | NA | TRBV18 | NA | 14 | TGTGCCAGCTCACCGCGGAGGGGAGAAGATACGCAGTATTTT | CASSPRRGEDTQYF
TRBJ2-5 | NA | TRBV18 | TRBD1 | 15 | TGTGCCAGCTCTCGCGAACAGGGGGATCAAGAGACCCAGTACTTC | CASSREQGDQETQYF
TRBJ2-1 | NA | TRBV4-3 | TRBD2 | 18 | TGCGCCAGCAGCCAAGATCTTGCGGGACTAGCCCCTTTCAATGAGCAGTTCTTC | CASSQDLAGLAPFNEQFF
TRBJ1-4 | NA | TRBV11-1 | TRBD1 | 14 | TGTGCCAGCACCCAAGGGGGCGCGTATGAAAAACTGTTTTTT | CASTQGGAYEKLFF
TRBJ2-3 | NA | TRBV11-2 | NA | 15 | TGTGCCAGCAGCTTAGATCCGAAGGGCCCAGATACGCAGTATTTT | CASSLDPKGPDTQYF
TRBJ2-2 | NA | TRBV6-5 | NA | 12 | TGTGCCAGCCTTGGGGGCCCCGGGGAGCTGTTTTTT | CASLGGPGELFF
TRBJ2-7 | few | TRBV7-2 | TRBD2 | 14 | TGTGCCAGCAGCCCTACGGGAGGTCCCTACGAGCAGTACTTC | CASSPTGGPYEQYF
TRBJ2-5 | once | TRBV5-4 | NA | 17 | TGTGCCAGCAGCTTGGTAGGGCGGGGTAGGGGTCAAGAGACCCAGTACTTC | CASSLVGRGRGQETQYF
TRBJ2-7 | few | TRBV10-3 | TRBD1 | 11 | TGTGCCATCAGACAGGGGTACGAGCAGTACTTC | CAIRQGYEQYF
TRBJ2-1 | once | TRBV7-6 | NA | 11 | TGTGCCAGCAGCTTAATGGATGAGCAGTTCTTC | CASSLMDEQFF
TRBJ2-3 | NA | TRBV10-3 | TRBD2 | 15 | TGTGCCATCAGCTCAGGACTAGCGGGACGAGATACGCAGTATTTT | CAISSGLAGRDTQYF
TRBJ2-2 | once | TRBV6-4 | TRBD2 | 14 | TGTGCCAGCAGAGCGGGAGCGTATGGCGGGGAGCTGTTTTTT | CASRAGAYGGELFF
TRBJ2-5 | NA | TRBV6-1 | TRBD2 | 14 | TGTGCCAGCGGAACTAGCGGGGCTCCTGAGACCCAGTACTTC | CASGTSGAPETQYF
TRBJ2-1 | NA | TRBV28 | NA | 13 | TGTGCCAGCCTCGGACCCTTCAACAATGAGCAGTTCTTC | CASLGPFNNEQFF
TRBJ1-5 | once | TRBV13 | TRBD1 | 14 | TGTGCCAGCAGCCGGGGACAGTTCAATCAGCCCCAGCATTTT | CASSRGQFNQPQHF